The TCR beta chain under discussion was sequenced for a study of T cell responses to AZD1222 COVID-19 vaccine. In the study overall: Analysis merged second doses at about 4 or about 12 weeks.

CDR3 length: 14 residues. CDR1 is SGHVS, CDR2 FNYEAQ, per germline. The ends lost 4 bases at V and 11 bases at J; junction bases unmatched: 5. Some clones are missing from TCRdb's copy, which holds only in-frame ones; the method was immunoSEQ multiplex PCR. There are approximately 140,000 clones in the sample; about 91% occur only once, and more than 1.4% lies in the top ten. The rearrangement uses TRBV7-6 and TRBJ1-6; 10 nucleotides line up with TRBD1. Sample: peripheral blood, taken on day 0 of AZD1222 vaccination. The source is an adult in good health. CDR3 DNA: TGTGCCAGCAGCTCGACGACAGGGGGCCCACCCCTCCACTTT. Encoded protein: CASSSTTGGPPLHF.